This T cell receptor beta chain was captured by sequencing in a study of response to subunit inactivated influenza vaccine. Findings and caveats of the study: Authors proposed each seasonal influenza vaccination draws in few new T cells.

The CDR3 loop spans 15 amino acids. V lost 0 bases and J lost 6, with 13 bases in between. Germline assignment: CDR1 SGDLS and CDR2 YYNGEE. TCRdb redid the calling of the RT-PCR reads with MiXCR, one entry per CDR3 protein. The data hold approximately 520,000 distinct CDR3 sequences, with approximately 24% observed a single time. Regarding this clonotype: Antigen: not known.

The sequence was collected from a man aged 45 to 65 who received an inactivated influenza vaccine. The material sequenced was CD4+ T cells sorted from PBMCs, taken roughly 5 days after vaccination. This chain uses TRBV9 with TRBJ2-1; D gene unclear. The CDR3 protein is CASSVVPTSTNEQFF. In DNA form, the CDR3 reads TGTGCCAGCAGCGTAGTTCCAACCAGTACCAATGAGCAGTTCTTC.